The next 17 T cell receptor beta chains were all read from a single sample in a study of blood T cells in healthy people across ages. A sample-barcoded 5' primer and a J-beta primer mix were used in a second PCR of roughly 6 to 11 cycles. Via MiXCR, TCRdb re-called the 5' RACE reads, giving one row per CDR3 protein. In the table there are 1.5 million to 2 million distinct CDR3 sequences, around half of which are singletons. Sequences were obtained from blood. These receptors all stem from a woman aged 40 to 50 in good health.

This clonotype was seen a handful of times. The chain employs TRBV15 and TRBJ2-3, with D unclear. V lost 0 bases and J lost 4, with 17 bases in between. Germline-derived CDR1 and CDR2 are LNHNV and YYDKDF (reference sequence). The CDR3 spans 17 residues. As DNA, the CDR3 is TGTGCCACCAGCAGAGATCCGTCCAGCGAGCTTGCAGATACGCAGTATTTT. It yields the protein CATSRDPSSELADTQYF.

This chain joins TRBV4-3 and TRBJ2-1; 16 bases map to TRBD2. Germline V gene lookup returns CDR1 LGHNA and CDR2 YSLEER. V lost 0 bases, J lost 8 bases, and 7 bases stayed unmatched. The CDR3 consists of 18 residues. The CDR3 bases are TGCGCCAGCAGCCAAGATCTGGGACTAGCGGGGGGGCTCGATGAGCAGTTCTTC. Translating it yields CASSQDLGLAGGLDEQFF.

This clonotype was seen more than once but under ten times. The rearrangement links TRBV7-9 to TRBJ2-5; D is tentatively TRBD1 or TRBD2 (6 bases each). Germline V lookup: CDR1 SEHNR, CDR2 FQNEAQ (reference sequence). The ends were cut back, 6 bases at V and 7 bases at J, with 18 bases in the middle. The CDR3 is 14 amino acids. The chain's CDR3 is CASSSTGETGTQYF. In DNA form, the CDR3 reads TGTGCCAGCAGTTCGACGGGGGAGACAGGGACCCAGTACTTC. The full variable domain, completed using reference TRBV7-9 and TRBJ2-5, is DTGVSQNPRHKITKRGQNVTFRCDPISEHNRLYWYRQTLGQGPEFLTYFQNEAQLEKSRLLSDRFSAERPKGSFSTLEIQRTEQGDSAMYLCASSSTGETGTQYFGPGTRLLVL.

This clonotype was counted between two and nine times. The chain combines TRBV5-1 with TRBJ2-1; 8 bases agree with TRBD2. Unmatched junction bases numbered 11, after V lost 3 bases and J lost 0 bases. In germline, CDR1 is SGHRS, CDR2 YFSETQ. The CDR3 loop spans 18 amino acids. The CDR3 bases are TGCGCCAGCAGCTCTCAAATCCAGCGGGGGAGCTCCTACAATGAGCAGTTCTTC. This sequence encodes CASSSQIQRGSSYNEQFF.

This clonotype was seen only a few times. This sequence joins TRBV7-2 and TRBJ2-1, with 7 bases fitting TRBD1. CDR1 SGHTA and CDR2 FQGNSA come from the germline V gene. Unmatched junction bases numbered 9, after V lost 6 bases and J lost 4 bases. The CDR3 is made up of 15 amino acids. CDR3 sequence reads: CASRRRDSIYNEQFF. CDR3 sequence (DNA): TGTGCCAGCAGACGCCGGGACAGCATATACAATGAGCAGTTCTTC.

V gene TRBV28 combines with J gene TRBJ2-5; 9 bases are a match to TRBD2. Matching the DNA end better, TRBJ2-7 makes the J call doubtful. This CDR3 region has 17 residues. Germline CDR1 MDHEN, CDR2 SYDVKM. For the CDR3, the DNA is TGTGCCAGCAAATCCCCTGGGGCGGGGGGGCGTTGGTACGAGCAGTACTTC. Encoded protein: CASKSPGAGGRWYEQYF.

This clonotype was seen only a few times. The gene calls are TRBV4-1 and TRBJ2-1; tentatively, D is TRBD2 (5 bases). V was cut by 5 bases and J by 6 bases, with 11 bases left in between. The CDR3 sequence is 13 residues long. Germline values: CDR1 MGHRA, CDR2 YSYEKL. In DNA, the CDR3 is TGCGCCAGCAGCTACGGACTGCGCAATGAGCAGTTCTTC. Translation gives CASSYGLRNEQFF.

The V and J genes are TRBV4-1 and TRBJ2-5; D is tentatively TRBD1 or TRBD2 (5 bases each). The J call may be mistaken, given a closer DNA end match to TRBJ2-1. Germline V gene lookup returns CDR1 MGHRA and CDR2 YSYEKL. This CDR3 has 16 residues. For the CDR3, the DNA is TGCGCCAGCAGCCAAGTTTGGGGTTCGGGGCAAGAGACCCAGTTCTTC. It translates to CASSQVWGSGQETQFF.

As to this clonotype: This CDR3 is missing its conserved last phenylalanine or tryptophan, likely due to a read error. It is unclear where the CDR3 begins or ends on the DNA, so no DNA is shown, and the CDR3 is as TCRdb lists it. The chain has TRBV29-1 and TRBJ2-1; TRBD2, the D gene given by the table, was not confirmed from the DNA. Termini included, the CDR3 measures 14 amino acids. Germline V CDR1 and CDR2: SQVTM, ANQGSEA. The CDR3 spells CSTRGSSGVYELFY.

V and J are TRBV6-1 and TRBJ2-3, with TRBD2 identical over 12 bases. The CDR3 has 16 residues. Germline assignment: CDR1 MNHNS and CDR2 SASEGT. The V and J ends lost 7 bases and 6 bases, in that order; junction bases with no gene match: 11. This CDR3 is CASIRWSSGGADTQYF. CDR3 nucleotide sequence: TGTGCCAGCATCCGTTGGTCTAGCGGGGGGGCGGATACGCAGTATTTT.

Concerning this clonotype itself: It may be a read error: a sequence one base away is much more abundant. The chain has TRBV7-9 and TRBJ2-1; the D gene is possibly TRBD2 (5 bases). The CDR3 sequence is 14 residues long. Trimming stripped 4 bases from V and 13 bases from J, with 20 bases between. Germline CDR1 SEHNR, CDR2 FQNEAQ (reference sequence). CDR3 bases: TGTGCCAGCAGCTCTTCGGGGTTTGGAGAGACCCAGTTCTTC. Protein: CASSSSGFGETQFF.

This clonotype has more than one count but fewer than ten. This chain joins TRBV5-1 and TRBJ1-6, with TRBD1 identical over 9 bases. V shed 4 bases, J shed 7 bases, and the junction held 6 bases outside the gene matches. Germline V gene lookup returns CDR1 SGHRS and CDR2 YFSETQ. The CDR3 is 15 amino acids. The CDR3 nucleotides are TGCGCCAGCAGCGTCGGACAGGGGAAGAATTCACCCCTCCACTTT. It encodes CASSVGQGKNSPLHF.

The rearrangement uses TRBV19 and TRBJ2-3; D may be TRBD1 or TRBD2 (6 bases each). Germline V gives CDR1 LNHDA, CDR2 SQIVND (reference sequence). The CDR3 has 14 residues. V was shortened by 8 bases and J by 2 bases, with 14 bases between the two germline ends. The CDR3 protein is CASFYGGLTDTQYF. CDR3 bases: TGTGCCAGTTTTTATGGGGGGCTCACAGATACGCAGTATTTT.

The chain has TRBV6-1 and TRBJ1-1, with 8 bases matching TRBD1. CDR1 and CDR2 from the germline V gene are MNHNS and SASEGT. The V and J ends lost 6 bases and 0 bases, in that order; junction bases with no gene match: 9. The CDR3 totals 16 residues. The CDR3 spells CASRETGGRMNTEAFF. CDR3 nucleotides: TGTGCCAGCAGGGAAACAGGGGGTCGCATGAACACTGAAGCTTTCTTT.

This clonotype was seen only a few times. This sequence joins TRBV20-1 and TRBJ2-1; D gene unclear. The CDR3 is 13 amino acids. V lost 3 bases and J lost 6, with 12 bases in between. CDR1 DFQATT and CDR2 SNEGSKA come from the germline V gene (reference sequence). This CDR3 reads CSASGVVPNEQFF. The CDR3 nucleotides are TGCAGTGCTAGCGGTGTAGTTCCCAATGAGCAGTTCTTC.

This clonotype was counted between two and nine times. The chain joins TRBV2 to TRBJ2-1; 13 bases map to TRBD2. Germline trimming cut 6 bases from V and 6 bases from J; bases unmatched to any gene: 2. The CDR3 covers 14 residues. Germline lookup yields CDR1 SNHLY and CDR2 FYNNEI. The CDR3 here is CASRRTSGSNEQFF. In DNA form, the CDR3 reads TGTGCCAGCAGGAGGACTAGCGGGAGCAATGAGCAGTTCTTC.

The genes are TRBV5-6 and TRBJ2-5, with D possibly being TRBD1 or TRBD2 (7 bases each). The CDR3 is made up of 13 amino acids. Trimming cost V 4 bases and J 11 bases, with 18 bases left between them. From germline, CDR1 is SGHDT and CDR2 YYEEEE. The CDR3 nucleotides read TGTGCCAGCAGCCAGGATGCAGGGGGGGAGCAGTACTTC. Translation gives CASSQDAGGEQYF.